Below, 14 T cell receptor beta chains from the same sample are listed, as sequenced in a study of T cell repertoires in cytomegalovirus infection (dated by TCRdb to 2018 to 2020). The reads were generated on an Illumina HiSeq 1500. TCRdb ran its own pipeline on the public reads, namely fastp trimming at Q25 and MiXCR clone calling, and kept in-frame beta chains. Rows matching on CDR3 protein sequence are summarized as one entry with the most common DNA and genes. The table for this sample lists 300,000 or so distinct CDR3 sequences; 8% to 10% of them were counted only once. In total, the top ten clones hold more than 2.5% of the sample. Sequenced material: PBMCs. The receptors derive from a human donor in good health (CMV status not recorded). Some clones in this sample may be carry-over from other donors' samples.

This clonotype was counted many times. This chain connects TRBV7-2 to TRBJ2-5; D unresolved. The CDR3 spans 15 residues. CDR1 is SGHTA, CDR2 FQGNSA, per germline. V was clipped by 3 bases and J by 5 bases, with 16 bases between them. The CDR3 bases are TGTGCCAGCAGCTTGGTGGACCGACTGGGGGAGACCCAGTACTTC. Translating it yields CASSLVDRLGETQYF.

The chain employs TRBV29-1 and TRBJ2-7, with 10 nucleotides matching TRBD1. There are 14 residues in the CDR3. V was pared by 6 bases and J by 2 bases, with 7 bases of the junction left unmatched. Germline V gives CDR1 SQVTM, CDR2 ANQGSEA. Written as DNA, the CDR3 is TGCAGCGTCGGTCGGGACAGGGGACCCTACGAGCAGTACTTC. Its protein is CSVGRDRGPYEQYF.

There are many counts of this clonotype. The chain uses TRBV7-2 and TRBJ2-3; D not resolved. The germline V gene encodes CDR1 SGHTA and CDR2 FQGNSA. Trimming cost V 5 bases and J 1 base, with 13 bases left between them. This CDR3 region has 15 residues. CDR3 residues: CASSPSYTRTDTQYF. The CDR3 DNA follows: TGTGCCAGCAGCCCCTCCTACACCCGCACAGATACGCAGTATTTT.

The rearrangement joins TRBV3-1 to TRBJ1-6; 7 positions match TRBD1. Trimming cost V 3 bases and J 7 bases; bases outside gene matches: 3. Germline CDR1 reads LGHDT; CDR2 reads YNNKEL (reference sequence). The CDR3 has 14 amino acids. CDR3 coding DNA: TGTGCCAGCAGCCACGGGACAGCCAATTCACCCCTCCACTTT. Translated: CASSHGTANSPLHF.

This clonotype showed up just a few times. The rearrangement joins TRBV29-1 to TRBJ1-1; D call uncertain. The CDR3 runs to 12 residues. Trimming shortened V by 5 bases and J by 1 base, and 8 bases separated the two germline ends. Germline V gives CDR1 SQVTM, CDR2 ANQGSEA. In DNA form, the CDR3 reads TGCAGCGTTACGTCAGGGAACACTGAAGCTTTCTTT. Protein: CSVTSGNTEAFF.

This clonotype came up a few times. The genes are TRBV7-6 and TRBJ1-1; D is unclear. The V end lost 5 bases, the J end lost 1 base, and 14 bases lay between the germline ends. The CDR3 runs 15 residues. The germline CDR1 and CDR2 sequences are SGHVS and FNYEAQ. The CDR3 sequence: CASSHLEHKNTEAFF. The DNA of the CDR3 is TGTGCCAGCAGCCACCTGGAACACAAGAACACTGAAGCTTTCTTT.

Of note for this clonotype: This may be a read error: a much more frequent sequence differs by one nucleotide. The chain joins TRBV4-3 to TRBJ2-5; D gene unclear. CDR3 length: 15 residues. CDR1 is LGHNA and CDR2 is YSLEER in the germline V gene. With 1 base removed from V and 4 bases from J, the gap between germline ends came to 13 bases. This chain's CDR3 is CASSQVAWVGETQYF. CDR3 nucleotides: TGCGCCAGCAGCCAAGTGGCATGGGTAGGAGAGACCCAGTACTTC.

This clonotype showed up many times. The J gene is TRBJ2-3, the V gene TRBV7-9, with TRBD1 identical over 10 bases. V lost 7 bases to trimming and J lost 5 bases; unmatched junction nucleotides: 12. The CDR3 runs 16 residues. Germline CDR1 SEHNR, CDR2 FQNEAQ (reference sequence). CDR3 nucleotide sequence: TGTGCCAGCACCAAGGACAGGGGGATTGTTGGAGATACGCAGTATTTT. It specifies CASTKDRGIVGDTQYF.

Ten or more counts support this clonotype. The chain links TRBV14 to TRBJ2-3; 14 positions match TRBD2. J lost 3 bases, V lost 5 bases, and 4 bases had no gene match. CDR1 and CDR2 (germline): SGHDN, FVKESK. This CDR3 is built from 16 residues. In nucleotides, the CDR3 is TGTGCCAGCAGCGTGGGACTAGCGGGGGAAACAGATACGCAGTATTTT. Translation gives CASSVGLAGETDTQYF.

The chain combines TRBV24-1 with TRBJ2-2; a possible D gene is TRBD1 (6 bases). V lost 4 bases to trimming and J lost 0 bases, with 11 bases between them. Per germline, CDR1 KGHDR and CDR2 SFDVKD. The CDR3 has 16 residues. CDR3 coding DNA: TGTGCCACCAGTGAACCGGGACACCCGAACACCGGGGAGCTGTTTTTT. Its translation is CATSEPGHPNTGELFF.

Many counts were recorded for this clonotype. The chain links TRBV10-3 to TRBJ2-1; maybe TRBD1 (6 bases). The CDR3 is made up of 13 amino acids. Trimming stripped 5 bases from V and 8 bases from J, with 13 bases between. CDR1 and CDR2 from the germline V gene are ENHRY and SYGVKD. CDR3 bases: TGTGCCATCAGTCCCGGGACACGAGATGAGCAGTTCTTC. Translating it yields CAISPGTRDEQFF.

Ten or more counts support this clonotype. V is TRBV12-3 or TRBV12-4 and J is TRBJ2-3; 10 nucleotides line up with TRBD1. V shed 3 bases, J shed 5 bases, and the junction held 5 bases outside the gene matches. The CDR3 runs to 15 residues. The CDR3 sequence: CASSLTGGGRDTQYF. CDR3 nucleotide sequence: TGTGCCAGCAGTTTGACAGGGGGCGGGCGAGATACGCAGTATTTT.

This clonotype was detected ten times or more. This chain connects TRBV7-8 to TRBJ1-5; D not certain. Trimming cost V 1 base and J 1 base, with 8 bases left between them. CDR1 is SGHVS and CDR2 is FQNEAQ in the germline V gene. The length of the CDR3 is 15 residues. The CDR3 nucleotides read TGTGCCAGCAGCTTAGTGGGGTTCAGCAATCAGCCCCAGCATTTT. Translated: CASSLVGFSNQPQHF.

This clonotype has a count of ten or more. The chain joins TRBV7-2 to TRBJ1-5, with D possibly being TRBD1 (6 bases). This CDR3 contains 13 residues. Germline V CDR1 and CDR2: SGHTA, FQGNSA. Trimming took off 5 bases at V and 6 bases at J, with 11 bases between the two ends. CDR3: CASSPEQGQPQHF. Here the CDR3 DNA reads TGTGCCAGCAGCCCTGAACAGGGTCAGCCCCAGCATTTT.